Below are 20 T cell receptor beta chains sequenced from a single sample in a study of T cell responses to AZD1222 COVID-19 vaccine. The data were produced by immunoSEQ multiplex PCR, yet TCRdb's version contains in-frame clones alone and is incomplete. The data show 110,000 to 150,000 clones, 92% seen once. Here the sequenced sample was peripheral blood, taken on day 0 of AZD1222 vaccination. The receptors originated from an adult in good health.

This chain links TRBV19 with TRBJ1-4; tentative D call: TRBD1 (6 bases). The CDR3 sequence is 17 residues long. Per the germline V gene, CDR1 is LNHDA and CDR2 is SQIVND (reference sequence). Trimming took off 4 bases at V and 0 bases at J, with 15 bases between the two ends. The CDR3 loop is CASSNRQVWATNEKLFF. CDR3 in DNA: TGTGCCAGTAGTAACCGACAGGTTTGGGCAACTAATGAAAAACTGTTTTTT.

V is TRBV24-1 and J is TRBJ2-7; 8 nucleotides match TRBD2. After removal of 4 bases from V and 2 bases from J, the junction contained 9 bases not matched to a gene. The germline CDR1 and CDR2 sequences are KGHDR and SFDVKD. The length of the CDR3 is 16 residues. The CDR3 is CATSDTREGLTYEQYF. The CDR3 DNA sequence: TGTGCCACCAGTGACACCCGGGAGGGACTTACCTACGAGCAGTACTTC.

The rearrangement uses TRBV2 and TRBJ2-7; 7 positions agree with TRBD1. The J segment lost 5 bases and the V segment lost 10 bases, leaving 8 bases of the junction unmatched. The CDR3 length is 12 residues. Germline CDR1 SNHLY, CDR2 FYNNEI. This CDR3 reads CATQTGTHEQYF. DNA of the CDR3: TGTGCCACCCAGACAGGGACCCACGAGCAGTACTTC.

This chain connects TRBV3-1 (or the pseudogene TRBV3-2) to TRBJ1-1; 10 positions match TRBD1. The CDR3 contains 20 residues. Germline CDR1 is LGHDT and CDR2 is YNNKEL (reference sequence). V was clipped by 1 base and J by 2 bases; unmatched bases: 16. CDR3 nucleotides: TGTGCCAGCAGCCAAGGGGGACAGGGGCTCATAGCTCAAAGAAACACTGAAGCTTTCTTT. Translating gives CASSQGGQGLIAQRNTEAFF.

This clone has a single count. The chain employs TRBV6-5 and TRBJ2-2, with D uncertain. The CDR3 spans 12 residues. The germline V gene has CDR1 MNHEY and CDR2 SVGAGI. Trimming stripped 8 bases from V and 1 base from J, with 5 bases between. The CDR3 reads CASGLNTGELFF. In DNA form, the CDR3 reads TGTGCCAGCGGATTGAACACCGGGGAGCTGTTTTTT.

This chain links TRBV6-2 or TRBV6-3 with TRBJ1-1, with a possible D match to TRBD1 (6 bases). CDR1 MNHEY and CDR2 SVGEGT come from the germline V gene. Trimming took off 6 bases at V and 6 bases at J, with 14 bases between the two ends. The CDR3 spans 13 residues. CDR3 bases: TGTGCCAGCAGCCTCACAGGGAGCGCTGAAGCTTTCTTT. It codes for CASSLTGSAEAFF.

The CDR3 loop reads CASSPQRRTSGRYDTQYF. As DNA, the CDR3 is TGTGCCAGCAGTCCGCAACGTAGGACTAGCGGGAGATATGATACGCAGTATTTT. The chain recombines TRBV27 with TRBJ2-3; 13 bases agree with TRBD2. Germline V gene data show CDR1 as MNHEY and CDR2 as SMNVEV (reference sequence). The CDR3 length is 18 residues. The V and J ends lost 5 bases and 6 bases, in that order; junction bases with no gene match: 14.

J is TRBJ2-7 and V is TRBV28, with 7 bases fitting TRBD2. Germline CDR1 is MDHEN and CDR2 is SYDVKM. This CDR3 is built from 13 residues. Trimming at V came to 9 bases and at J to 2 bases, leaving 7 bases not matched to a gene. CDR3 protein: CASRPSGPYEQYF. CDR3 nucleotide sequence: TGTGCCAGTAGACCTAGCGGCCCCTACGAGCAGTACTTC.

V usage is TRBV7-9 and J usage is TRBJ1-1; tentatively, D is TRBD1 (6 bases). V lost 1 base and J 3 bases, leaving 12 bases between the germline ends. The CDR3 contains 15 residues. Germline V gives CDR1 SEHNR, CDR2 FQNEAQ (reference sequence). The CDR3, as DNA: TGTGCCAGCAGCTTAGGGGGGGGCACTGACACTGAAGCTTTCTTT. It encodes CASSLGGGTDTEAFF.

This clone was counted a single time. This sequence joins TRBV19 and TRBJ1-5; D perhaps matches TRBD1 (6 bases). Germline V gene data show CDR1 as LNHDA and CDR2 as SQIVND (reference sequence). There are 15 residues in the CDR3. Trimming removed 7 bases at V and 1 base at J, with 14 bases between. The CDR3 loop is CASTGGGGSNQPQHF. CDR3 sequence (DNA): TGTGCCAGTACAGGCGGAGGGGGGAGCAATCAGCCCCAGCATTTT.

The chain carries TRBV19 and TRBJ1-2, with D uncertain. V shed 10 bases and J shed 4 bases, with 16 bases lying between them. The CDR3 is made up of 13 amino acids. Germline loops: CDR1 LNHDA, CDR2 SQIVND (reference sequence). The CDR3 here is CATQTQNTYGYTF. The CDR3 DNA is TGTGCCACCCAAACTCAAAACACCTATGGCTACACCTTC.

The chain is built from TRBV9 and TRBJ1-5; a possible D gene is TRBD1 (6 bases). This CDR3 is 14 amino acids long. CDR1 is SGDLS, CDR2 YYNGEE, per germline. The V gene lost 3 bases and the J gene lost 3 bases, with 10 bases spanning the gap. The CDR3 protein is CASSATGSNQPQHF. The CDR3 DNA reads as TGTGCCAGCAGCGCCACAGGGTCCAATCAGCCCCAGCATTTT.

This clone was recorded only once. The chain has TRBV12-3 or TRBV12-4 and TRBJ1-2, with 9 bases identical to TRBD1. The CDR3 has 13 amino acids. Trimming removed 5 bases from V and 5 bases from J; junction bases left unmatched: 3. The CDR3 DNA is TGTGCCAGCAGTAGGACAGGGGAGTATGGCTACACCTTC. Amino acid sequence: CASSRTGEYGYTF.

This CDR3 reads CASSRSVYYGYTF. The DNA of the CDR3 is TGCGCCAGCAGCCGGAGTGTTTACTATGGCTACACCTTC. This rearrangement joins TRBV5-1 to TRBJ1-2; D remains ambiguous. V was cut by 4 bases and J by 3 bases, with 10 bases left in between. Germline-derived CDR1 and CDR2 are SGHRS and YFSETQ. This CDR3 has 13 amino acids. The whole variable domain, remainder taken from reference TRBV5-1 and TRBJ1-2, is KAGVTQTPRYLIKTRGQQVTLSCSPISGHRSVSWYQQTPGQGLQFLFEYFSETQRNKGNFPGRFSGRQFSNSRSEMNVSTLELGDSALYLCASSRSVYYGYTFGSGTRLTVV.

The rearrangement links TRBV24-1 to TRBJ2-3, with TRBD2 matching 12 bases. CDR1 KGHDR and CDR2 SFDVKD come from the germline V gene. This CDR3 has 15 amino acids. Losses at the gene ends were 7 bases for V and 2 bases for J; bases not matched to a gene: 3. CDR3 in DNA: TGTGCCACCAGCGGACTAGCGGGACTCACAGATACGCAGTATTTT. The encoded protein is CATSGLAGLTDTQYF.

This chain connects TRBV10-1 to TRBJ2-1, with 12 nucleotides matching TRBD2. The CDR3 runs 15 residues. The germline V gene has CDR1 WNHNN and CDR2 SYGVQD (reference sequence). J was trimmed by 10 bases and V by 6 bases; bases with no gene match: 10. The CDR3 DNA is TGCGCCAGCAGCGGGAGACTAGCGGGAGCGGGGGAGCAGTTCTTC. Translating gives CASSGRLAGAGEQFF.

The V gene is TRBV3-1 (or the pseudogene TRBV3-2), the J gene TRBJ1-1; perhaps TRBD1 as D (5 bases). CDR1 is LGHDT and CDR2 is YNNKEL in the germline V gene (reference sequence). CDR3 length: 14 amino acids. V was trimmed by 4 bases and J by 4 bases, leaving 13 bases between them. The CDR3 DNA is TGTGCCAGCAGCCTCGACGGGGGGGGCACTGAAGCTTTCTTT. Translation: CASSLDGGGTEAFF.

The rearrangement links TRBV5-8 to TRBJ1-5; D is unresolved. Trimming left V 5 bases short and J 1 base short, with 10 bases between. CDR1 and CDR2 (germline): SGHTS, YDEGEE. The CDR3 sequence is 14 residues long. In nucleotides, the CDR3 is TGTGCCAGCAGACCTCCCCTGAGCAATCAGCCCCAGCATTTT. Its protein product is CASRPPLSNQPQHF.

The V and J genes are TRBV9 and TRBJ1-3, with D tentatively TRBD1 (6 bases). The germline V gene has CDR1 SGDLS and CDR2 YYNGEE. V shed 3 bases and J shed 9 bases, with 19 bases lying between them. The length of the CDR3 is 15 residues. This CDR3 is CASSGESGAWATIYF. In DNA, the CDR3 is TGTGCCAGCAGCGGGGAATCAGGGGCTTGGGCCACCATATATTTT.

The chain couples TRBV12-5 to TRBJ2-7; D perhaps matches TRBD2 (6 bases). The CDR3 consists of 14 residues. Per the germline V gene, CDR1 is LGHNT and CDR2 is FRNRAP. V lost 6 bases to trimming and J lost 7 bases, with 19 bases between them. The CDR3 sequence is CASGAKGPAGEQYF. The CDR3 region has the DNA TGTGCTAGTGGCGCCAAGGGGCCGGCGGGGGAGCAGTACTTC.